This entry describes one TCR beta chain. The antigen is unknown. The sample is drawn from a study of early T cells in non-severe SARS-CoV-2 infection. Tagging with unique molecular identifiers was applied to individual cDNA molecules. TCRdb fed the 5' RACE reads into MiXCR, producing one record per CDR3 protein. The sample carries 35,000 to 45,000 distinct CDR3 sequences, under 7% recorded once. Points from the study as a whole: VDJdb matches were skewed toward anti-spike CD8 T cell responses.

The CDR3 consists of 16 residues. V trimming: 0 bases; J trimming: 3 bases; junction bases outside the gene matches: 4. Germline assignment: CDR1 MGHRA and CDR2 YSYEKL. The V and J genes are TRBV4-1 and TRBJ2-2; 7 positions agree with TRBD1. The material was whole blood, obtained at baseline. This TCR came from an adult who was a healthcare worker with PCR-confirmed SARS-CoV-2 infection or an uninfected control (not recorded which). This CDR3 reads CASSQDRDSYTGELFF. The CDR3 region has the DNA TGCGCCAGCAGCCAAGACCGGGACAGCTACACCGGGGAGCTGTTTTTT.